The 31 T cell receptor beta chains given below trace back to one sample, sequenced in a study of blood T cells in healthy people across ages. Sample-barcoded 5' priming and a J-beta primer mix drove a second PCR of roughly 6 to 12 cycles. Via MiXCR, TCRdb re-called the 5' RACE reads, giving one row per CDR3 protein. The table has 790,000 or so distinct CDR3 sequences, 46% seen once. Sequencing was carried out using blood. Receptor source: a man older than 75 in good health.

This clonotype was found a few times. One junction end disagrees with the germline gene, perhaps due to a read error. J is TRBJ2-5 and V is TRBV7-7; D is perhaps TRBD1 (6 bases). Germline assignment: CDR1 SSHAT and CDR2 FNYEAQ (reference sequence). The CDR3 has 14 residues. CDR3 loop: CASSLNTGWETQYF. Here the CDR3 DNA reads TGTGCTAGCAGCTTAAACACAGGGTGGGAGACCCAGTACTTC.

This chain uses TRBV27 with TRBJ1-5; no firm D call. Germline V lookup: CDR1 MNHEY, CDR2 SMNVEV (reference sequence). V shed 3 bases and J shed 5 bases, with 14 bases lying between them. The CDR3 consists of 15 residues. CDR3 nucleotide sequence: TGTGCCAGCAGTTTTACCGGGTCTGGGTATCAGCCCCAGCATTTT. It encodes CASSFTGSGYQPQHF.

This clonotype was picked up a small number of times. J is TRBJ1-2 and V is TRBV12-3 or TRBV12-4; D is unclear. Between the trimmed V and J ends, which lost 6 bases and 4 bases, there was a span of 12 bases. The CDR3 contains 13 residues. The DNA for the CDR3 is TGTGCCAGCAGCTCCGCCCGGACCTATGGCTACACCTTC. Encoded protein: CASSSARTYGYTF.

This chain connects TRBV6-2 or TRBV6-3 to TRBJ1-5; D uncertain. V lost 2 bases, J lost 3 bases, and 11 bases lay in between. The CDR3 totals 15 residues. Per the germline V gene, CDR1 is MNHEY and CDR2 is SVGEGT. DNA for the CDR3: TGTGCCAGCAGTTACCTCTTGAGTATCAATCAGCCCCAGCATTTT. As protein: CASSYLLSINQPQHF.

The chain uses TRBV29-1 and TRBJ2-3, with 8 bases lining up with TRBD1. With 5 bases clipped from V and 4 bases from J, the junction kept 11 bases outside the gene matches. The CDR3 length is 15 residues. Germline V lookup: CDR1 SQVTM, CDR2 ANQGSEA. The CDR3 nucleotides are TGCAGCGTTCTGCCAGGGGGCATTTCGGCAGATACGCAGTATTTT. It specifies CSVLPGGISADTQYF.

The chain joins TRBV2 to TRBJ2-5, with a tentative D call TRBD2 (5 bases). Germline CDR1 and CDR2: SNHLY and FYNNEI. CDR3 length equals 10 residues. The V end was cut by 8 bases, the J end by 11 bases, with 12 bases between. The chain's CDR3 is CASGSAEQYF. Written as DNA, the CDR3 is TGTGCCAGCGGTAGCGCTGAGCAGTACTTC.

The chain recombines TRBV7-9 with TRBJ2-1, with 9 bases that match TRBD1. The CDR3 consists of 14 residues. The V segment lost 3 bases and the J segment 8 bases; nucleotides outside the gene matches: 5. Germline CDR1 and CDR2: SEHNR and FQNEAQ (reference sequence). The CDR3 coding sequence is TGTGCCAGCAGCTTTCTGGGACAGGGCGATGAGCAGTTCTTC. This translates into CASSFLGQGDEQFF.

This chain connects TRBV7-9 to TRBJ1-1; D remains ambiguous. V lost 3 bases to trimming and J lost 4 bases, with 15 bases between them. CDR3 length: 15 amino acids. CDR1 is SEHNR, CDR2 FQNEAQ, per germline (reference sequence). CDR3 loop: CASSLGRPNGTEAFF. As DNA, the CDR3 is TGTGCCAGCAGCTTGGGTAGACCCAACGGCACTGAAGCTTTCTTT.

This clonotype was counted a few times. The chain joins TRBV12-3 or TRBV12-4 to TRBJ2-6, with D possibly TRBD1 on 6 matching bases. V shed 7 bases and J shed 0 bases, with 16 bases lying between them. The CDR3 totals 17 residues. The DNA for the CDR3 is TGTGCCAGCACCTCAGGACAGTTCTCCTCTGGGGCCAACGTCCTGACTTTC. This encodes CASTSGQFSSGANVLTF.

The chain is built from TRBV5-1 and TRBJ2-4, with TRBD1 matching 8 bases. J lost 1 base, V lost 4 bases, and 4 bases had no gene match. The CDR3 runs 15 residues. Germline CDR1 and CDR2: SGHRS and YFSETQ. This CDR3 is CASSTGDRAKNIQYF. The CDR3 DNA reads TGCGCCAGCAGCACAGGGGACAGGGCCAAAAACATTCAGTACTTC.

The chain uses TRBV4-1 and TRBJ1-5; 7 bases are shared with TRBD1. Germline V gene data show CDR1 as MGHRA and CDR2 as YSYEKL. Trimming cost V 3 bases and J 6 bases; bases outside gene matches: 8. This CDR3 has 15 amino acids. CDR3 DNA: TGCGCCAGCAGCCAGACGACAGGGACGGGTCAGCCCCAGCATTTT. Its translation is CASSQTTGTGQPQHF.

The sample holds one count of this clonotype. The chain has TRBV12-3 or TRBV12-4 and TRBJ1-3; 9 nucleotides align to TRBD1. V lost 1 base to trimming and J lost 7 bases; unmatched junction nucleotides: 5. This CDR3 is 15 amino acids long. CDR3 nucleotide sequence: TGTGCCAGCAGTTTAGAGAGCGGGACAGGGAACACCATATATTTT. Its translation is CASSLESGTGNTIYF.

This clonotype occurred a few times. A single base separates this from a much larger clone, so it may be a read error. The gene calls are TRBV20-1 and TRBJ2-3; 8 bases map to TRBD2. This CDR3 contains 15 residues. V lost 5 bases, J lost 4 bases, and 11 bases stayed unmatched. Germline values: CDR1 DFQATT, CDR2 SNEGSKA (reference sequence). DNA for the CDR3: TGCAGTGCTGATGAAGTAGCGGGAATAGCAGATACGCAGTATTTT. It yields the protein CSADEVAGIADTQYF.

CDR3 bases: TGCGCCAGCAGGCCGGGACAGGGGGCCGGGATTGAGCAGTTCTTC. As protein: CASRPGQGAGIEQFF. The genes are TRBV5-1 and TRBJ2-1, with 12 bases fitting TRBD1. Germline CDR1 reads SGHRS; CDR2 reads YFSETQ. This CDR3 spans 15 amino acids. V was clipped by 5 bases and J by 9 bases; unmatched bases: 9.

This clonotype showed up just once. The chain carries TRBV7-9 and TRBJ1-2, with TRBD1 matching 9 bases. This CDR3 has 15 amino acids. V lost 4 bases to trimming and J lost 0 bases; unmatched junction nucleotides: 3. Germline V lookup: CDR1 SEHNR, CDR2 FQNEAQ (reference sequence). CDR3 nucleotide sequence: TGTGCCAGCAGCTCGAGACAGGGGGCTAACTATGGCTACACCTTC. Amino acid sequence: CASSSRQGANYGYTF.

The table lists this clonotype with a few counts. The J gene is TRBJ1-1, the V gene TRBV29-1, with no clear D. V lost 2 bases and J lost 2, with 3 bases in between. This CDR3 is built from 11 residues. Germline V lookup: CDR1 SQVTM, CDR2 ANQGSEA. DNA of the CDR3: TGCAGCGTTGAATCCAACACTGAAGCTTTCTTT. It is translated as CSVESNTEAFF.

The V and J genes are TRBV7-3 and TRBJ2-1; D not resolved. This CDR3 comprises 13 residues. Trimming shortened V by 2 bases and J by 7 bases, and 9 bases separated the two germline ends. CDR1 is SGHTA, CDR2 FQGTGA, per germline. Here the CDR3 reads CASSLGLGNEQFF. CDR3 in DNA: TGTGCCAGCAGCTTAGGTTTGGGGAATGAGCAGTTCTTC.

This sequence joins TRBV21-1 and TRBJ2-1. TRBV21-1 is noted as a pseudogene. This CDR3 has 10 amino acids. The CDR3 here is CASRYPTRFF. The CDR3 region has the DNA TGTGCCAGCAGGTACCCCACGCGGTTCTTC.

The CDR3 DNA sequence: TGTGCCAGCAGCCGGGGGGTAGGGGAAATGAACACTGAAGCTTTCTTT. It encodes CASSRGVGEMNTEAFF. V usage is TRBV6-5 and J usage is TRBJ1-1; TRBD1 is a possible D gene (5 bases). The germline gives CDR1 MNHEY, CDR2 SVGAGI. With 6 bases removed from V and 0 bases from J, the gap between germline ends came to 17 bases. This CDR3 is 16 amino acids long.

The J gene is TRBJ1-4, the V gene TRBV4-2; tentative D call: TRBD1 (6 bases). Trimming removed 0 bases from V and 6 bases from J, with 14 bases in between. The germline CDR1 and CDR2 sequences are LGHNA and YNFKEQ. CDR3 size: 16 residues. Here the CDR3 DNA reads TGTGCCAGCAGCCAAGAATCCCGGGGGGCGGATGAAAAACTGTTTTTT. Translated: CASSQESRGADEKLFF.

The CDR3 DNA is TGTGCCAGCAGCTTGGCCGGGCAAGGCACGGACACTGAAGCTTTCTTT. Translation: CASSLAGQGTDTEAFF. V and J are TRBV5-6 and TRBJ1-1; D call uncertain. The germline V and J ends were trimmed by 0 bases and 3 bases, with 15 bases remaining between them. The CDR3 spans 16 residues. The germline CDR1 and CDR2 sequences are SGHDT and YYEEEE.

There are a few counts of this clonotype. The chain joins TRBV7-3 to TRBJ2-3, with 8 nucleotides matching TRBD2. Germline-derived CDR1 and CDR2 are SGHTA and FQGTGA. The CDR3 loop spans 15 amino acids. V was clipped by 6 bases and J by 0 bases; unmatched bases: 5. The CDR3 protein is CASSPSGRSTDTQYF. In DNA, the CDR3 is TGTGCCAGCAGTCCCAGCGGGAGAAGCACAGATACGCAGTATTTT. Combining the CDR3 with reference TRBV7-3 and TRBJ2-3 gives the whole variable domain GAGVSQTPSNKVTEKGKYVELRCDPISGHTALYWYRQSLGQGPEFLIYFQGTGAADDSGLPNDRFFAVRPEGSVSTLKIQRTERGDSAVYLCASSPSGRSTDTQYFGPGTRLTVL.

This clonotype was observed a few times. The chain uses TRBV4-3 and TRBJ2-1; TRBD1 might be the D (5 bases). The CDR3 is 14 residues long. V was trimmed by 7 bases and J by 5 bases, leaving 15 bases between them. Germline CDR1 and CDR2: LGHNA and YSLEER. The CDR3 reads CASKWGRADNEQFF. Here the CDR3 DNA reads TGCGCCAGCAAGTGGGGCAGGGCGGACAATGAGCAGTTCTTC.

This clonotype appeared a single time. CDR3 region: CSARGPLAGNEQYF. CDR3 DNA: TGCAGTGCTAGAGGCCCACTAGCGGGAAATGAGCAGTACTTC. This sequence joins TRBV20-1 and TRBJ2-5; TRBD2 aligns across 10 bases. The CDR3 has 14 residues. V shed 1 base and J 11 bases; nucleotides not matched to a gene: 10. CDR1 DFQATT and CDR2 SNEGSKA come from the germline V gene (reference sequence).

The V call is TRBV5-6, the J call TRBJ2-1; D is uncertain. Germline V gene lookup returns CDR1 SGHDT and CDR2 YYEEEE. The CDR3 contains 11 residues. The ends were cut back, 2 bases at V and 12 bases at J, with 9 bases in the middle. The CDR3 loop is CASSFLGVQFF. CDR3 in DNA: TGTGCCAGCAGCTTTCTCGGAGTGCAGTTCTTC.

In this sample, this clonotype is medium-sized. As DNA, the CDR3 is TGCAGTGCTCAGCGGACAGGGTTATACGAGCAGTACTTC. Its translation: CSAQRTGLYEQYF. The rearrangement joins TRBV20-1 to TRBJ2-7; 8 bases match TRBD1. The germline gives CDR1 DFQATT, CDR2 SNEGSKA (reference sequence). The V segment lost 5 bases and the J segment 4 bases; nucleotides outside the gene matches: 7. The CDR3 spans 13 residues.

The J gene is TRBJ1-2, the V gene TRBV28, with 7 nucleotides matching TRBD1. The CDR3 is made up of 15 amino acids. CDR1 and CDR2 from the germline V gene are MDHEN and SYDVKM. J was trimmed by 5 bases and V by 7 bases; bases with no gene match: 13. For the CDR3, the DNA is TGTGCCAGCAACCTCGACCACAGGGGAGGATATGGCTACACCTTC. This translates into CASNLDHRGGYGYTF.

This clonotype was detected only once. This chain connects TRBV13 to TRBJ2-5; D is undetermined. The end of the DNA fits TRBJ2-4 better, so the J call may be wrong. This CDR3 is built from 15 residues. Germline V gene data show CDR1 as PRHDT and CDR2 as FYEKMQ (reference sequence). The CDR3 region is CASSLEGTGKNIQYF. CDR3 DNA: TGTGCCAGCAGCTTAGAGGGAACGGGCAAAAACATTCAGTACTTC.

This clonotype occurred a few times. The chain joins TRBV2 to TRBJ2-7, with D unresolved. Germline V gene lookup returns CDR1 SNHLY and CDR2 FYNNEI. V lost 5 bases to trimming and J lost 3 bases, with 17 bases between them. The CDR3 sequence is 15 residues long. The DNA for the CDR3 is TGTGCCAGCAGTCTACAGCGTTCCCCCTTCTACGAGCAGTACTTC. This codes for CASSLQRSPFYEQYF.

This clonotype has more than one count but fewer than ten. This chain joins TRBV4-2 and TRBJ2-5; the D is unclear. The V gene lost 4 bases and the J gene lost 0 bases, with 9 bases spanning the gap. The CDR3 contains 14 residues. The germline V gene has CDR1 LGHNA and CDR2 YNFKEQ. This CDR3 is CASSPRLDQETQYF. Here the CDR3 DNA reads TGTGCCAGCAGCCCTCGACTGGACCAAGAGACCCAGTACTTC.

The CDR3 DNA follows: TGCAGTGCTAAAATAGCGGGGGGGTTTGAAGAGACCCAGTACTTC. This codes for CSAKIAGGFEETQYF. The chain is built from TRBV20-1 and TRBJ2-5; 11 bases are shared with TRBD2. Germline V gene data show CDR1 as DFQATT and CDR2 as SNEGSKA (reference sequence). There are 15 residues in the CDR3. V lost 4 bases, J lost 3 bases, and 7 bases stayed unmatched.